This T cell receptor beta chain is drawn from a study of control samples from healthy donors and cancer patients. The CDR3 length is 14 residues. The V gene's germline CDR1 is MGHRA and CDR2 YSYEKL. Trimming took off 1 base at V and 0 bases at J, with 7 bases between the two ends. Sequencing used immunoSEQ multiplex PCR; TCRdb keeps in-frame clones, though not all of them. The sample lists roughly 160,000 clones; over 90% were seen once. The chain recombines TRBV4-1 with TRBJ2-7; D is ambiguous. The sequenced sample was blood. The receptor comes from a woman aged 25-40 years in good health. CDR3 DNA sequence: TGCGCCAGCAGCCAAGGTCCGGGCTCCTACGAGCAGTACTTC. Translating gives CASSQGPGSYEQYF.